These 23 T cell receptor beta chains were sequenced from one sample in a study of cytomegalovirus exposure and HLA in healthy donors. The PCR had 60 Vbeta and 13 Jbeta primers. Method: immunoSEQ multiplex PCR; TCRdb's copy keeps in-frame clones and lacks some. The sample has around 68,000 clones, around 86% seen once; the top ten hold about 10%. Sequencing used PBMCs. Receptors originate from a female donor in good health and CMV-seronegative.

CDR3 in DNA: TGTGCCAGCAGCCAAGGGGGACAGGGGGTCGACACTGAAGCTTTCTTT. Residues: CASSQGGQGVDTEAFF. The chain recombines TRBV4-2 with TRBJ1-1, with 11 bases fitting TRBD1. Per germline, CDR1 LGHNA and CDR2 YNFKEQ. Trimming cost V 1 base and J 3 bases; bases outside gene matches: 4. CDR3 length: 16 residues.

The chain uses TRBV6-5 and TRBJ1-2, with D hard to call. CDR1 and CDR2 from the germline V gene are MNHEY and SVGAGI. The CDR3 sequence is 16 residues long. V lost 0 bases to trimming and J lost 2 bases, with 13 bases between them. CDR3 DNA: TGTGCCAGCAGTTACTCTGAGGGAATGATCAACTATGGCTACACCTTC. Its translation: CASSYSEGMINYGYTF.

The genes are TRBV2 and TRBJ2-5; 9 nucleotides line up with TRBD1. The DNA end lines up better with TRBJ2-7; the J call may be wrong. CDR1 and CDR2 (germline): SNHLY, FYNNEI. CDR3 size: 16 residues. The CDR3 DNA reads TGTGCCAGCAGGGAACTCCCGGGACAGGGAGAGTACGAGCAGTACTTC. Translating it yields CASRELPGQGEYEQYF.

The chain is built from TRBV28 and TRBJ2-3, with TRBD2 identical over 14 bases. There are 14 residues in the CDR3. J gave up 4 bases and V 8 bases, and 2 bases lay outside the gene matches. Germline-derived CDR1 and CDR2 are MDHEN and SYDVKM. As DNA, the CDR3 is TGTGCCAGCGTGGGACTAGCGGGAGCAGATACGCAGTATTTT. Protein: CASVGLAGADTQYF.

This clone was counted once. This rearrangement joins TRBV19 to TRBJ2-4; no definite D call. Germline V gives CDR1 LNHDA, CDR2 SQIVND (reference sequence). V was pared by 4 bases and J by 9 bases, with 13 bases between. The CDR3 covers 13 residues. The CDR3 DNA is TGTGCCAGTAGTACAGAACGGTGGTCCATTCAGTACTTC. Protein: CASSTERWSIQYF.

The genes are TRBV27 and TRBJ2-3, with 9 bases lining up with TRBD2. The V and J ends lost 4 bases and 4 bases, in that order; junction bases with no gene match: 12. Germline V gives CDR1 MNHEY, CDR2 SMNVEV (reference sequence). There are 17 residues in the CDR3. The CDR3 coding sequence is TGTGCCAGCAGTTCCCTCTTTCTAGCGGGGTCGCCAGATACGCAGTATTTT. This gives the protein CASSSLFLAGSPDTQYF.

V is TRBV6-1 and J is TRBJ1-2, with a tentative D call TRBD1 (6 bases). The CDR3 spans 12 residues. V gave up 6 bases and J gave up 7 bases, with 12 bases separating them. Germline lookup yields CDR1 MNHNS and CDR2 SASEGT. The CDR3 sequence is CASRWTVSGYTF. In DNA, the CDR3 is TGTGCCAGCAGATGGACAGTATCTGGCTACACCTTC.

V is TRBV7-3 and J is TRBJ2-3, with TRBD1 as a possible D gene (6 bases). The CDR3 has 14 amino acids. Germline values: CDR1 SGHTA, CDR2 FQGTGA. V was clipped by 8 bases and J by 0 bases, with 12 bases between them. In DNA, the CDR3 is TGTGCCAGCTCCAGAGGGGGAAGCACAGATACGCAGTATTTT. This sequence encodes CASSRGGSTDTQYF.

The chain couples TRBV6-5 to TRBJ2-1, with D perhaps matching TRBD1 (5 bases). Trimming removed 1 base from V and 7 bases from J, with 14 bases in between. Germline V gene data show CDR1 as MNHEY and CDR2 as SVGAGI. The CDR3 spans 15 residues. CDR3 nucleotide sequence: TGTGCCAGCAGTTACTTGTGGGGCCTAGGAAATGAGCAGTTCTTC. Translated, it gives CASSYLWGLGNEQFF.

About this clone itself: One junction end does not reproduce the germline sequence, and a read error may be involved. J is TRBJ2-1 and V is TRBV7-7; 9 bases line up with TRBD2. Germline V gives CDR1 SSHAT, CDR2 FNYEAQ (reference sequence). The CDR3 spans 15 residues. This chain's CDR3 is CASSYSGGSYNEQFF. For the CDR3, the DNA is TGTGCTAGCAGCTATAGCGGGGGTTCCTACAATGAGCAGTTCTTC.

CDR3 DNA: TGCGCCAGCAGCTTGGAAATGGCCACAGATACGCAGTATTTT. Its translation is CASSLEMATDTQYF. The chain joins TRBV5-1 to TRBJ2-3; no clear D gene. The V gene's germline CDR1 is SGHRS and CDR2 YFSETQ. The ends were cut back, 0 bases at V and 2 bases at J, with 7 bases in the middle. The CDR3 totals 14 residues.

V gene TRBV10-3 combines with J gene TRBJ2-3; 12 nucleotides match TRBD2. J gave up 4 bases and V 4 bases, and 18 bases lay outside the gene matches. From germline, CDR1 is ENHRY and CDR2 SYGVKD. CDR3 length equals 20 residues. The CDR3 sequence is CAISGVTSGRSAIVADTQYF. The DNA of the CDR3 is TGTGCCATCAGTGGGGTGACTAGCGGGAGAAGTGCTATAGTGGCAGATACGCAGTATTTT.

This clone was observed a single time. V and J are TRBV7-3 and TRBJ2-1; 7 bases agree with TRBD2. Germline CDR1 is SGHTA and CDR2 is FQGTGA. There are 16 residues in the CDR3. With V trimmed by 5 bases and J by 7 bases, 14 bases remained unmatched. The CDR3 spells CASSLGSGGVLNEQFF. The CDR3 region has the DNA TGTGCCAGCAGCCTAGGGTCGGGGGGAGTTTTGAATGAGCAGTTCTTC.

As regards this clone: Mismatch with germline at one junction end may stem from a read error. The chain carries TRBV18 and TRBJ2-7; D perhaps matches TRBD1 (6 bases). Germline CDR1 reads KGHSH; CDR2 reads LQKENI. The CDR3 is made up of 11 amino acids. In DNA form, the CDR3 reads TGTGCTAGCTCATCAACAGGGGAGCAGTACTTC. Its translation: CASSSTGEQYF. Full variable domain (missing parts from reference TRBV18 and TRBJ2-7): NAGVMQNPRHLVRRRGQEARLRCSPMKGHSHVYWYRQLPEEGLKFMVYLQKENIIDESGMPKERFSAEFPKEGPSILRIQQVVRGDSAAYFCASSSTGEQYFGPGTRLTVT.

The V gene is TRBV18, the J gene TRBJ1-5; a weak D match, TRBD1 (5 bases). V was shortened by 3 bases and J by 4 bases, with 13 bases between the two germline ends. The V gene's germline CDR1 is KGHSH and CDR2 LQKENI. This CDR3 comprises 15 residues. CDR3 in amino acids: CASSPASGFNQPQHF. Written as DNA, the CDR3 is TGTGCCAGCTCACCGGCCTCAGGGTTTAATCAGCCCCAGCATTTT.

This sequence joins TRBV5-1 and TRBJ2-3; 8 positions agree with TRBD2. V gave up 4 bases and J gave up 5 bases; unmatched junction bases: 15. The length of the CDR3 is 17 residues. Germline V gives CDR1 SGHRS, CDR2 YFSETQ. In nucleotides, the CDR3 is TGCGCCAGCAGCACCCAAGGGCCGGGGGGGCCAGAAGATACGCAGTATTTT. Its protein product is CASSTQGPGGPEDTQYF.

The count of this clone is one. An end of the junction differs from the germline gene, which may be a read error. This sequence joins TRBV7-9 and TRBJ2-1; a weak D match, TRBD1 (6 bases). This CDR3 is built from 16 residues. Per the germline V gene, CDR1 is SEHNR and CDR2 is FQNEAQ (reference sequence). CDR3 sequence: CSSSLLVLQGGNEQFF. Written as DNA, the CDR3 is TGTTCCAGCAGCTTATTGGTCTTACAGGGTGGGAATGAGCAGTTCTTC.

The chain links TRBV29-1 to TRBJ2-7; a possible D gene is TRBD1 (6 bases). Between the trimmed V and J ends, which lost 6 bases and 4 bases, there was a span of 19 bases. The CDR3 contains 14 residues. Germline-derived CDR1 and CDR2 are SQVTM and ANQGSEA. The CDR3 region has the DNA TGCAGCGTGATAACCCCGGGACATTCTTACGAGCAGTACTTC. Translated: CSVITPGHSYEQYF.

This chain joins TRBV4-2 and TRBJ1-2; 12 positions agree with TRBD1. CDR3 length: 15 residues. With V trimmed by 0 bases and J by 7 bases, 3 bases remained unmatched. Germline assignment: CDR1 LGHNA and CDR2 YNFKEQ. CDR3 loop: CASSQDRDRGLGYTF. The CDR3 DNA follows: TGTGCCAGCAGCCAAGATAGGGACAGGGGGCTTGGCTACACCTTC.

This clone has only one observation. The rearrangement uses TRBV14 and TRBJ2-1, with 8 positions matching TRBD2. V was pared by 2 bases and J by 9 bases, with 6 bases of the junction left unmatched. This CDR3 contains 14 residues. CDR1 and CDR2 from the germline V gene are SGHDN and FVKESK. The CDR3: CASSQRTSTPEQFF. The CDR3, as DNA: TGTGCCAGCAGCCAACGGACTAGCACGCCTGAGCAGTTCTTC.

CDR3 bases: TGTGCCAGCACCCTACAACAGGGGCCCATACGGGGAGATACGCAGTATTTT. Protein sequence: CASTLQQGPIRGDTQYF. The chain joins TRBV7-9 to TRBJ2-3; the match to TRBD1 covers 7 bases. The CDR3 totals 17 residues. Germline V gives CDR1 SEHNR, CDR2 FQNEAQ (reference sequence). The junction had 18 bases not matched to a gene; V was cut back by 7 bases and J by 5 bases. The complete variable domain, with remaining parts taken from reference TRBV7-9 and TRBJ2-3, reads DTGVSQNPRHKITKRGQNVTFRCDPISEHNRLYWYRQTLGQGPEFLTYFQNEAQLEKSRLLSDRFSAERPKGSFSTLEIQRTEQGDSAMYLCASTLQQGPIRGDTQYFGPGTRLTVL.

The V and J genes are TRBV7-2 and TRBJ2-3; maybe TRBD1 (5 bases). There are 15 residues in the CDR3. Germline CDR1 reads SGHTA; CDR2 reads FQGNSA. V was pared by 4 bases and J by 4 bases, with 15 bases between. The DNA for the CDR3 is TGTGCCAGCAGCTCTCAGGGCTCCAACCCAGATACGCAGTATTTT. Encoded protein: CASSSQGSNPDTQYF.

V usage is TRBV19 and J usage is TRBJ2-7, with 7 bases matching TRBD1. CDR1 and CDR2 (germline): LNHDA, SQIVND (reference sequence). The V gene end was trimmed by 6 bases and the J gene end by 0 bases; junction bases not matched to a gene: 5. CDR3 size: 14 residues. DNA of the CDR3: TGTGCCAGTAGCTTACAGGGGAGCTCCTACGAGCAGTACTTC. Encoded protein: CASSLQGSSYEQYF.